These 24 T cell receptor beta chains came from one sample sequenced in a study of lymphopenia after photon versus proton radiotherapy. TCRdb's table, derived via immunoSEQ multiplex PCR, lists solely in-frame clones and lacks some. Among fewer than 30,000 clones listed, around 90% were seen once. The specimen comprised peripheral blood, sampled from a patient treated with photon-based radiotherapy. All receptors derive from a woman in her forties or fifties with cholangiocarcinoma.

Remarks on this clone: Germline and junction disagree at one end, which may indicate a read error. This chain uses TRBV2 with TRBJ2-7; 7 bases agree with TRBD1. This CDR3 has 11 amino acids. Per germline, CDR1 SNHLY and CDR2 FYNNEI. DNA for the CDR3: TGTGCCAGCAGTGATTTAAGGGGACAGACCTTC. Protein sequence: CASSDLRGQTF.

This chain connects TRBV9 to TRBJ2-3; 7 bases are a match to TRBD1. The CDR3 spans 16 residues. Germline CDR1 SGDLS, CDR2 YYNGEE. V was clipped by 4 bases and J by 0 bases; unmatched bases: 8. CDR3 loop: CASSNRTGRSTDTQYF. As DNA, the CDR3 is TGTGCCAGCAGCAACCGGACAGGCCGAAGCACAGATACGCAGTATTTT.

The CDR3 DNA sequence: TGTGCCAGCAGTGTCGACAGGTCTAACAATGAGCAGTTCTTC. It translates to CASSVDRSNNEQFF. The chain employs TRBV6-1 and TRBJ2-1, with D possibly being TRBD1 (6 bases). The CDR3 loop spans 14 amino acids. Germline V CDR1 and CDR2: MNHNS, SASEGT. V was clipped by 4 bases and J by 5 bases, with 12 bases between them.

V gene TRBV7-9 combines with J gene TRBJ2-1, with D possibly being TRBD1 or TRBD2 (5 bases each). This CDR3 has 15 residues. Between the trimmed V and J ends, which lost 4 bases and 7 bases, there was a span of 17 bases. CDR1 SEHNR and CDR2 FQNEAQ come from the germline V gene (reference sequence). This chain's CDR3 is CASSSLGTGTNEQFF. The DNA of the CDR3 is TGTGCCAGCAGCTCCCTTGGGACGGGGACGAATGAGCAGTTCTTC.

The V gene is TRBV19, the J gene TRBJ1-1; D gene ambiguous. Trimming pared 3 bases from V and 1 base from J, leaving 12 bases between. The CDR3 spans 15 residues. Germline-derived CDR1 and CDR2 are LNHDA and SQIVND (reference sequence). In DNA form, the CDR3 reads TGTGCCAGTAGTATTGACCGCGACGGGAACACTGAAGCTTTCTTT. Its protein product is CASSIDRDGNTEAFF.

The gene calls are TRBV2 and TRBJ1-5, with TRBD1 matching over 7 bases. V trimming: 6 bases; J trimming: 4 bases; junction bases outside the gene matches: 6. Germline CDR1 and CDR2: SNHLY and FYNNEI. This CDR3 is built from 14 residues. CDR3 in amino acids: CASRGDSQNQPQHF. The CDR3, as DNA: TGTGCCAGCAGGGGGGACAGCCAAAATCAGCCCCAGCATTTT.

The gene calls are TRBV4-1 and TRBJ2-5; the match to TRBD2 covers 14 bases. V shed 8 bases, J shed 3 bases, and the junction held 11 bases outside the gene matches. Germline loops: CDR1 MGHRA, CDR2 YSYEKL. CDR3 length: 17 residues. CDR3 in DNA: TGCGCCAGCGGTCGACTAGCGGGGGGGCCTGTGGAAGAGACCCAGTACTTC. It yields the protein CASGRLAGGPVEETQYF.

This clone has more than one count but fewer than ten. This sequence joins TRBV29-1 and TRBJ1-3, with 7 bases lining up with TRBD1. The V and J ends lost 4 bases and 0 bases, in that order; junction bases with no gene match: 6. This CDR3 contains 15 residues. Germline CDR1 reads SQVTM; CDR2 reads ANQGSEA. The CDR3 DNA sequence: TGCAGCGTTGGAAAGACAGGGAGCTCTGGAAACACCATATATTTT. It specifies CSVGKTGSSGNTIYF.

The gene calls are TRBV7-9 and TRBJ2-7, with D possibly being TRBD2 (5 bases). Trimming cost V 5 bases and J 5 bases, with 16 bases left between them. Germline V CDR1 and CDR2: SEHNR, FQNEAQ (reference sequence). The CDR3 runs to 14 residues. The CDR3 protein is CASSPGRGLHEQYF. The CDR3, as DNA: TGTGCCAGCAGCCCGGGCCGCGGGCTCCACGAGCAGTACTTC. The full variable domain, in which reference TRBV7-9 and TRBJ2-7 provide the parts outside the CDR3, is DTGVSQNPRHKITKRGQNVTFRCDPISEHNRLYWYRQTLGQGPEFLTYFQNEAQLEKSRLLSDRFSAERPKGSFSTLEIQRTEQGDSAMYLCASSPGRGLHEQYFGPGTRLTVT.

In its sample, this clone was seen once. The gene calls are TRBV27 and TRBJ2-1, with 9 bases lining up with TRBD2. Germline V gives CDR1 MNHEY, CDR2 SMNVEV (reference sequence). V shed 8 bases, J shed 4 bases, and the junction held 12 bases outside the gene matches. This CDR3 is 16 amino acids long. CDR3 in amino acids: CASVPRGTSLYNEQFF. The CDR3 nucleotides read TGTGCCAGCGTCCCCCGTGGGACTAGCTTGTACAATGAGCAGTTCTTC.

The chain couples TRBV2 to TRBJ1-2, with D unclear. The CDR3 totals 14 residues. V dropped 3 bases and J dropped 2 bases, with 10 bases sitting between them. Germline V gene data show CDR1 as SNHLY and CDR2 as FYNNEI. The CDR3 loop reads CASSDWQINYGYTF. CDR3 DNA: TGTGCCAGCAGTGACTGGCAGATAAACTATGGCTACACCTTC.

This CDR3 reads CASSLPQESYGYTF. CDR3 DNA sequence: TGTGCCAGCAGCTTACCGCAGGAGAGCTATGGCTACACCTTC. This chain uses TRBV7-8 with TRBJ1-2, with D uncertain. V was trimmed by 2 bases and J by 4 bases, leaving 11 bases between them. CDR1 SGHVS and CDR2 FQNEAQ come from the germline V gene. The length of the CDR3 is 14 residues.

This clone was counted a single time. This chain links TRBV27 with TRBJ2-3; D unclear. The CDR3 length is 15 residues. The germline V gene has CDR1 MNHEY and CDR2 SMNVEV (reference sequence). V lost 6 bases to trimming and J lost 3 bases, with 16 bases between them. CDR3 amino acids: CASRPGFAATDTQYF. DNA for the CDR3: TGTGCCAGCAGACCGGGTTTCGCTGCTACAGATACGCAGTATTTT.

The genes are TRBV7-9 and TRBJ1-1; TRBD1 agrees at 8 bases. This CDR3 spans 14 amino acids. Germline CDR1 reads SEHNR; CDR2 reads FQNEAQ (reference sequence). V dropped 5 bases and J dropped 4; count of bases not matched to a gene: 6. The CDR3 region is CASSLTGGITEAFF. As DNA, the CDR3 is TGTGCCAGCAGCCTTACAGGGGGGATCACTGAAGCTTTCTTT.

The gene calls are TRBV6-5 and TRBJ1-4, with 9 bases that match TRBD1. CDR3 size: 15 residues. The ends lost 5 bases at V and 6 bases at J; junction bases unmatched: 7. The germline V gene encodes CDR1 MNHEY and CDR2 SVGAGI. The CDR3 DNA reads TGTGCCAGCAGTAGGGAGGGGACAGGGTATGAAAAACTGTTTTTT. It translates to CASSREGTGYEKLFF.

The rearrangement uses TRBV7-2 and TRBJ1-2, with D uncertain. The V end lost 1 base, the J end lost 7 bases, and 10 bases lay between the germline ends. Germline values: CDR1 SGHTA, CDR2 FQGNSA. This CDR3 region has 13 residues. This CDR3 reads CASSLVTTPGYTF. CDR3 bases: TGTGCCAGCAGCTTAGTGACAACCCCTGGCTACACCTTC.

V gene TRBV5-1 combines with J gene TRBJ2-5, with 7 bases aligning to TRBD1. The CDR3 runs to 15 residues. From germline, CDR1 is SGHRS and CDR2 YFSETQ. Trimming at V came to 2 bases and at J to 1 base, leaving 5 bases not matched to a gene. The CDR3 is CASSFPTGFQETQYF. The CDR3 bases are TGCGCCAGCAGCTTCCCGACAGGGTTCCAAGAGACCCAGTACTTC. Supplemented by reference TRBV5-1 and TRBJ2-5, the full variable domain reads KAGVTQTPRYLIKTRGQQVTLSCSPISGHRSVSWYQQTPGQGLQFLFEYFSETQRNKGNFPGRFSGRQFSNSRSEMNVSTLELGDSALYLCASSFPTGFQETQYFGPGTRLLVL.

The CDR3 loop reads CASSPGQGTGANVLTF. CDR3 coding DNA: TGTGCCAGCAGCCCGGGACAGGGGACGGGGGCCAACGTCCTGACTTTC. The V call is TRBV5-4, the J call TRBJ2-6; 10 nucleotides line up with TRBD1. The length of the CDR3 is 16 residues. The germline gives CDR1 SGHNT, CDR2 YYREEE (reference sequence). Unmatched junction bases numbered 5, after V lost 4 bases and J lost 4 bases.

The chain couples TRBV9 to TRBJ2-1, with 9 bases that match TRBD1. This CDR3 is built from 16 residues. Germline assignment: CDR1 SGDLS and CDR2 YYNGEE. V lost 0 bases to trimming and J lost 4 bases; unmatched junction nucleotides: 5. CDR3 sequence: CASSVARQGEYNEQFF. CDR3 nucleotide sequence: TGTGCCAGCAGCGTAGCGCGACAGGGGGAGTACAATGAGCAGTTCTTC.

The rearrangement uses TRBV27 and TRBJ2-5; 7 bases are shared with TRBD2. The CDR3 runs to 14 residues. CDR1 MNHEY and CDR2 SMNVEV come from the germline V gene (reference sequence). Losses at the gene ends were 6 bases for V and 3 bases for J; bases not matched to a gene: 7. The chain's CDR3 is CASSPSGTEETQYF. The CDR3 region has the DNA TGTGCCAGCAGCCCGAGCGGGACTGAAGAGACCCAGTACTTC.

The chain employs TRBV10-3 and TRBJ2-7; maybe TRBD2 (6 bases). Germline CDR1 is ENHRY and CDR2 is SYGVKD. The CDR3 has 15 amino acids. The ends were cut back, 0 bases at V and 2 bases at J, with 11 bases in the middle. DNA for the CDR3: TGTGCCATCAGTGAGTCGAGAGGACTAACCTACGAGCAGTACTTC. The encoded protein is CAISESRGLTYEQYF.

V is TRBV2 and J is TRBJ1-1; 9 bases align to TRBD1. After removal of 8 bases from V and 4 bases from J, the junction contained 5 bases not matched to a gene. Germline-derived CDR1 and CDR2 are SNHLY and FYNNEI. This CDR3 region has 13 residues. As DNA, the CDR3 is TGTGCCAGCTCCCGGGACAGGGTCACTGAAGCTTTCTTT. Its translation is CASSRDRVTEAFF.

The chain employs TRBV5-1 and TRBJ2-1, with a tentative D call TRBD2 (5 bases). Per germline, CDR1 SGHRS and CDR2 YFSETQ. V shed 6 bases and J shed 0 bases, with 10 bases lying between them. The CDR3 sequence is 14 residues long. The CDR3 coding sequence is TGCGCCAGCACCGAGCGGAGCTCCTACAATGAGCAGTTCTTC. It translates to CASTERSSYNEQFF.

The count of this clone is one. V and J are TRBV19 and TRBJ1-6; a weak D match, TRBD1 (5 bases). Trimming stripped 10 bases from V and 0 bases from J, with 19 bases between. CDR3 length equals 17 residues. The germline V gene encodes CDR1 LNHDA and CDR2 SQIVND (reference sequence). For the CDR3, the DNA is TGTGCCACCCATTCCAATGGGGGGAGCTCCTATAATTCACCCCTCCACTTT. It yields the protein CATHSNGGSSYNSPLHF.